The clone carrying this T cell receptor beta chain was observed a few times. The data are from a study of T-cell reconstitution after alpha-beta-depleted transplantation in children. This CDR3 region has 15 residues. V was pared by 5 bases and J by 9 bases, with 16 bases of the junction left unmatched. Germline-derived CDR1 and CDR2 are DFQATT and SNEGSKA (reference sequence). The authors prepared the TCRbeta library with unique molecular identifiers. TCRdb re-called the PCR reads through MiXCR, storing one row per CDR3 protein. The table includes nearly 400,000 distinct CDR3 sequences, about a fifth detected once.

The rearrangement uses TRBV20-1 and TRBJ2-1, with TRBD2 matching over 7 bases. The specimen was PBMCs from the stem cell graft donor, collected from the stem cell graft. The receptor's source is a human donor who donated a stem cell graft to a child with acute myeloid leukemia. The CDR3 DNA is TGCAGTGCTCAGGGCGGGAGAGGCTGGCCCGGTGAGCAGTTCTTC. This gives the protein CSAQGGRGWPGEQFF.